This TCR beta chain is drawn from a study of blood T cell repertoires in COVID-19. The CDR3 is 16 amino acids. The ends were cut back, 5 bases at V and 2 bases at J, with 17 bases in the middle. Germline CDR1 is SGHAT and CDR2 is FQNNGV. The repertoire was sequenced with immunoSEQ multiplex PCR; TCRdb's copy has only in-frame clones and lacks some. This table holds more than 250,000 clones, around nine tenths found once. There are a few counts of this clone. The source of this sequence is a young woman who had recovered from COVID-19. Sequenced input: PBMCs or T cells enriched from blood (not recorded which). This chain links TRBV11-2 with TRBJ2-3; D possibly corresponds to TRBD2 (6 bases). The CDR3 DNA is TGTGCCAGCAGCCCGACTCGCGGGGACTTCACAGATACGCAGTATTTT. Translating it yields CASSPTRGDFTDTQYF.